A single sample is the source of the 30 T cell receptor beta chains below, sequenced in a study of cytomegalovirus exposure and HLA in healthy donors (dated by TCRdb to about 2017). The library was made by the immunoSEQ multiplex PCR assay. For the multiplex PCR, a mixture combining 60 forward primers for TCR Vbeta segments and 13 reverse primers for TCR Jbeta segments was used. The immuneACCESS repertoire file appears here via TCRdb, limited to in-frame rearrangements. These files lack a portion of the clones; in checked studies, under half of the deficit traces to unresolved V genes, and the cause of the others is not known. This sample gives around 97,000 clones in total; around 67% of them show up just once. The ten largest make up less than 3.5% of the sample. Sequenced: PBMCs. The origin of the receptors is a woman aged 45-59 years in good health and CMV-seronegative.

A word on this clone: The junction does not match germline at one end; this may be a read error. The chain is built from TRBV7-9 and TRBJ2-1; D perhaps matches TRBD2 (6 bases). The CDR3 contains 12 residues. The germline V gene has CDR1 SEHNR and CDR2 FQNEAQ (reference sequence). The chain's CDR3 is CSSRETRGVKFF. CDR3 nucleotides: TGTTCCAGCAGGGAGACTAGGGGTGTTAAGTTCTTC.

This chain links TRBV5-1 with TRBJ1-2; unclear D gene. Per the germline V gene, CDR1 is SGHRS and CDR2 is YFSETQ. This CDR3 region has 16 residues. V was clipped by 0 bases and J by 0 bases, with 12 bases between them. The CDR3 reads CASSLDKRYANYGYTF. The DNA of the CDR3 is TGCGCCAGCAGCTTGGATAAGAGATATGCTAACTATGGCTACACCTTC.

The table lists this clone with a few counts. CDR3 in amino acids: CASSTGAIAGNTIYF. The CDR3 DNA reads as TGTGCCAGTAGTACAGGGGCTATAGCTGGAAACACCATATATTTT. The chain has TRBV19 and TRBJ1-3, with D possibly TRBD1 on 6 matching bases. This CDR3 region has 15 residues. The germline V gene encodes CDR1 LNHDA and CDR2 SQIVND (reference sequence). Trimming removed 4 bases at V and 2 bases at J, with 12 bases between.

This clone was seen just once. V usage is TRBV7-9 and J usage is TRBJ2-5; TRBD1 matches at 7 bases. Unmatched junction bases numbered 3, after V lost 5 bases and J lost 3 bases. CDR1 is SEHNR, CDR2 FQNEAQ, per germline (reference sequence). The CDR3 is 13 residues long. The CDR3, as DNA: TGTGCCAGCAGCAATACAGGGGAAGAGACCCAGTACTTC. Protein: CASSNTGEETQYF. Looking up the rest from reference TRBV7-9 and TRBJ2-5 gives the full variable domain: DTGVSQNPRHKITKRGQNVTFRCDPISEHNRLYWYRQTLGQGPEFLTYFQNEAQLEKSRLLSDRFSAERPKGSFSTLEIQRTEQGDSAMYLCASSNTGEETQYFGPGTRLLVL.

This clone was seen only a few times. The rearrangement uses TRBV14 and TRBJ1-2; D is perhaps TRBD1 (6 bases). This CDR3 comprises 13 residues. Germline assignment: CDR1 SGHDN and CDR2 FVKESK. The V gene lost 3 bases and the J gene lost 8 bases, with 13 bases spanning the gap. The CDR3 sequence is CASSHWTALGYTF. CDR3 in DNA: TGTGCCAGCAGCCATTGGACAGCCCTCGGCTACACCTTC.

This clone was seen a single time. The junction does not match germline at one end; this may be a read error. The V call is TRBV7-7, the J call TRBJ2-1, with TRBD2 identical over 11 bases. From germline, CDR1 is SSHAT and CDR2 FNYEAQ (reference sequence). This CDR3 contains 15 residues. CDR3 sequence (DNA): TGTGCTAGCAGCCCAATAGCGGGAGGGCCGCATGAGCAGTTCTTC. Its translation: CASSPIAGGPHEQFF. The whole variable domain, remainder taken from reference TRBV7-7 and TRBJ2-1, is GAGVSQSPRYKVTKRGQDVTLRCDPISSHATLYWYQQALGQGPEFLTYFNYEAQPDKSGLPSDRFSAERPEGSISTLTIQRTEQRDSAMYRCASSPIAGGPHEQFFGPGTRLTVL.

Written as DNA, the CDR3 is TGTGCCAGCAGCGTAGCAGGGGGTGGCTACGAGCAGTACTTC. Translation: CASSVAGGGYEQYF. The V gene is TRBV9, the J gene TRBJ2-7, with TRBD1 identical over 7 bases. Germline lookup yields CDR1 SGDLS and CDR2 YYNGEE. This CDR3 is built from 14 residues. Unmatched junction bases numbered 3, after V lost 0 bases and J lost 3 bases.

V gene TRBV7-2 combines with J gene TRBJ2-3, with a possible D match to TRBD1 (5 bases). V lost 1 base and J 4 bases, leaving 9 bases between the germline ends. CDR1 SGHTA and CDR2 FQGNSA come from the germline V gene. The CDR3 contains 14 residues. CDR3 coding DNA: TGTGCCAGCAGCTTAGAGGTAGGGGCAGATACGCAGTATTTT. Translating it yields CASSLEVGADTQYF.

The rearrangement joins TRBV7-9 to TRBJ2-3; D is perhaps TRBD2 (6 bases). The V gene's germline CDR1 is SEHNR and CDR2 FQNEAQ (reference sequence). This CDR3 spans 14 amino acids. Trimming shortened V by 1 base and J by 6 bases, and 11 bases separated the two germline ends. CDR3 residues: CASSLDAGLDTQYF. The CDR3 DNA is TGTGCCAGCAGCTTAGACGCGGGGCTGGATACGCAGTATTTT.

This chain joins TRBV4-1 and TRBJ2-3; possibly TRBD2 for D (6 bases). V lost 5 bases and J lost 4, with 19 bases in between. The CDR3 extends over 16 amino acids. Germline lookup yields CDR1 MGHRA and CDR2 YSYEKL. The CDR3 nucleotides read TGCGCCAGCAGCTCCCGGGGGTCAACCGGGGCAGATACGCAGTATTTT. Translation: CASSSRGSTGADTQYF.

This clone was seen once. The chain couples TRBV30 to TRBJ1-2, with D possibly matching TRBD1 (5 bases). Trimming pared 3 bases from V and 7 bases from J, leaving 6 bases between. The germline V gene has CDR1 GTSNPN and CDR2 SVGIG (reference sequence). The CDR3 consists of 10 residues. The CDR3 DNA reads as TGTGCCTGGAGGGGGGGTGGCTACACCTTC. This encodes CAWRGGGYTF.

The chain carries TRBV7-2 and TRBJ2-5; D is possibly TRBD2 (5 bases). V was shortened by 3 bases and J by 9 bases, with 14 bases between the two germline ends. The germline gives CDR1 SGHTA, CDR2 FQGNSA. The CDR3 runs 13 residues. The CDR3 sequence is CASSFKGSVAQYF. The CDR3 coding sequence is TGTGCCAGCAGCTTTAAGGGTAGCGTGGCCCAGTACTTC.

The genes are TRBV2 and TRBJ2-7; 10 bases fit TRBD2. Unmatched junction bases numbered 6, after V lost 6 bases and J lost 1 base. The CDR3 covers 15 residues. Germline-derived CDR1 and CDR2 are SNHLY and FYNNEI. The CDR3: CASSLSGGDSYEQYF. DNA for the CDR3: TGTGCCAGCAGCCTCAGCGGGGGGGATTCCTACGAGCAGTACTTC.

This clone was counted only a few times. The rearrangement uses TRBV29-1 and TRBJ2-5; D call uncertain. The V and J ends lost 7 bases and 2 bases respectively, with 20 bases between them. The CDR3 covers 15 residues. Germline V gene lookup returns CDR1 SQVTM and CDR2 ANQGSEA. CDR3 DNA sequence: TGCAGCGCCCTCCCTCTGTCGTACAGACAAGAGACCCAGTACTTC. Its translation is CSALPLSYRQETQYF.

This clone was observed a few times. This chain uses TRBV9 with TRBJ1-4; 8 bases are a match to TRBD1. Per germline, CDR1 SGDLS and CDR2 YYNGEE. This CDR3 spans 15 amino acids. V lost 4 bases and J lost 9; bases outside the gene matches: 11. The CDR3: CASSPTGAVRQKLFF. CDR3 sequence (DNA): TGTGCCAGCAGCCCGACAGGGGCGGTCCGACAAAAACTGTTTTTT.

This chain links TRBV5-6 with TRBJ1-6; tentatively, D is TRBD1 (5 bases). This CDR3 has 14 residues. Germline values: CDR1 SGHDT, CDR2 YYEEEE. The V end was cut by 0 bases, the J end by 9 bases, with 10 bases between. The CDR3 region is CASSLVGVGSPLHF. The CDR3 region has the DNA TGTGCCAGCAGCTTGGTAGGGGTCGGTTCACCCCTCCACTTT.

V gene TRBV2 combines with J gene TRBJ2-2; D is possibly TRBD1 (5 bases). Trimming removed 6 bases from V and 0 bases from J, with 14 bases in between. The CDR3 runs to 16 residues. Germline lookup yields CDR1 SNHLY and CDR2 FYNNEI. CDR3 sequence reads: CASSDDRLTNTGELFF. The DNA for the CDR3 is TGTGCCAGCAGCGACGACAGACTCACGAACACCGGGGAGCTGTTTTTT.

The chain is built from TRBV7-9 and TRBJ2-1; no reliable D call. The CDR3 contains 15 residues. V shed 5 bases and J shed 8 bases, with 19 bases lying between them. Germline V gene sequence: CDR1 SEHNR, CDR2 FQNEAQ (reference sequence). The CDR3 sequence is CASSPRLGSGYEQFF. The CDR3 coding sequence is TGTGCCAGCAGCCCCCGTTTAGGCTCGGGTTATGAGCAGTTCTTC.

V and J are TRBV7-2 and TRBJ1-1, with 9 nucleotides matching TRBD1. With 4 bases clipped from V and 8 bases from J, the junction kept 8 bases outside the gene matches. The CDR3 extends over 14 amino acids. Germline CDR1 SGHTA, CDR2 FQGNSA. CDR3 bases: TGTGCCAGCAGCTCCGGGACAGGGATTGGAGAAGCTTTCTTT. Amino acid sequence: CASSSGTGIGEAFF. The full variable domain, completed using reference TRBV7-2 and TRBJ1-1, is GAGVSQSPSNKVTEKGKDVELRCDPISGHTALYWYRQSLGQGLEFLIYFQGNSAPDKSGLPSDRFSAERTGGSVSTLTIQRTQQEDSAVYLCASSSGTGIGEAFFGQGTRLTVV.

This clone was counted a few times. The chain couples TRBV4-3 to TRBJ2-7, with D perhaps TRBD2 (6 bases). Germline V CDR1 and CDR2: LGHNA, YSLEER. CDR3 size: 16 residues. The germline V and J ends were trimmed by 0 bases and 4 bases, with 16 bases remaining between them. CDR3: CASSQDFRGILYEQYF. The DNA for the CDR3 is TGCGCCAGCAGCCAAGATTTTCGCGGGATTTTGTACGAGCAGTACTTC.

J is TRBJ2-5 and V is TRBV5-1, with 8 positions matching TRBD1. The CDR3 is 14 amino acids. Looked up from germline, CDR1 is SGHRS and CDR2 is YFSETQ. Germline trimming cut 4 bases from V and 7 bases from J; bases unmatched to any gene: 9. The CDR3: CASSAGTGQTTQYF. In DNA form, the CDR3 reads TGCGCCAGCAGCGCTGGGACAGGCCAGACGACCCAGTACTTC.

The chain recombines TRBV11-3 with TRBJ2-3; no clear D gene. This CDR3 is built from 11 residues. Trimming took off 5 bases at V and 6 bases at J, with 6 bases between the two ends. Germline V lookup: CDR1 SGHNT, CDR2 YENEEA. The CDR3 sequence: CASSAGDTQYF. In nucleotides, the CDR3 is TGTGCCAGCAGCGCAGGTGATACGCAGTATTTT.

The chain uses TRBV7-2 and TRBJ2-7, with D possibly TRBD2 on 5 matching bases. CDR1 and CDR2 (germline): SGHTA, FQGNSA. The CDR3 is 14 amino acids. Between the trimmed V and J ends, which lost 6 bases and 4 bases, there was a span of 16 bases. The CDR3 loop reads CASRPILEGYEQYF. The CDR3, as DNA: TGTGCCAGCAGGCCCATACTCGAGGGTTACGAGCAGTACTTC.

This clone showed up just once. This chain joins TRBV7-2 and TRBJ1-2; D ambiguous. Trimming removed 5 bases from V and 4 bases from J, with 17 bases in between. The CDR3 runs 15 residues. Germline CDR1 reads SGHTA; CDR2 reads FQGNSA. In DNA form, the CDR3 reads TGTGCCAGCAGCCAAGACACGGCTGTCGGCTATGGCTACACCTTC. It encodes CASSQDTAVGYGYTF. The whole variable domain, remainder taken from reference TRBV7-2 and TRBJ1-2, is GAGVSQSPSNKVTEKGKDVELRCDPISGHTALYWYRQSLGQGLEFLIYFQGNSAPDKSGLPSDRFSAERTGGSVSTLTIQRTQQEDSAVYLCASSQDTAVGYGYTFGSGTRLTVV.

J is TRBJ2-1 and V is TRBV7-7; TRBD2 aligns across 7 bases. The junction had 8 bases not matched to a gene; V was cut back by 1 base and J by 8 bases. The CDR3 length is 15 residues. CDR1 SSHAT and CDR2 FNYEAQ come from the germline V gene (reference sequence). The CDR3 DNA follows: TGTGCCAGCAGCTTAGGGTCGGGAGGTTGGGATGAGCAGTTCTTC. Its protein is CASSLGSGGWDEQFF.

The CDR3 nucleotides read TGTGCCTGGAGCCCAGGGACTAGCGGCACAGATACGCAGTATTTT. Translating gives CAWSPGTSGTDTQYF. The rearrangement uses TRBV30 and TRBJ2-3; TRBD2 matches at 10 bases. CDR1 and CDR2 from the germline V gene are GTSNPN and SVGIG (reference sequence). Trimming cost V 3 bases and J 1 base; bases outside gene matches: 4. CDR3 length: 15 residues. The variable domain in full, completed from reference TRBV30 and TRBJ2-3, reads SQTIHQWPATLVQPVGSPLSLECTVEGTSNPNLYWYRQAAGRGLQLLFYSVGIGQISSEVPQNLSASRPQDRQFILSSKKLLLSDSGFYLCAWSPGTSGTDTQYFGPGTRLTVL.

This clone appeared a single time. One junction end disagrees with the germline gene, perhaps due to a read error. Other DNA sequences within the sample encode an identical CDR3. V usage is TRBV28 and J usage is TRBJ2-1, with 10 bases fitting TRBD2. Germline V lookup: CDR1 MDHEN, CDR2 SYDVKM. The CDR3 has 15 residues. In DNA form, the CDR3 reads TGTGCCAGCAAACTAGCGGGAATCTACTACAATGAGCAATTCTTC. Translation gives CASKLAGIYYNEQFF.

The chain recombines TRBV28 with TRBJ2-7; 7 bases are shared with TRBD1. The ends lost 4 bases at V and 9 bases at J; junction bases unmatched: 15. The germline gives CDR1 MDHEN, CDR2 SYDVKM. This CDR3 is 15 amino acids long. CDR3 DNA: TGTGCCAGCAGTTCCCCGACAGGGTTAACGATTGGGCAGTACTTC. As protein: CASSSPTGLTIGQYF.

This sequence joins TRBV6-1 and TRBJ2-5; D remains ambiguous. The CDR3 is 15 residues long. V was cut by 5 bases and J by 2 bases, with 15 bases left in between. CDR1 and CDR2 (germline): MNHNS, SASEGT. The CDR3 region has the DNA TGTGCCAGCAGTACAACTTACTACCCTCAAGAGACCCAGTACTTC. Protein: CASSTTYYPQETQYF.

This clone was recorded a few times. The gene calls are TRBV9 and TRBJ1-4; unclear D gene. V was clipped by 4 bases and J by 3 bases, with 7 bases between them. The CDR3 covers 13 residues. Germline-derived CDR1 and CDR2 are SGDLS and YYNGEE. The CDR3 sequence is CASSLRPNEKLFF. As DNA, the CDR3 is TGTGCCAGCAGCCTCCGTCCTAATGAAAAACTGTTTTTT.